This paragraph covers one T cell receptor beta chain sequence. Its antigen is unidentified. At one boundary the junction diverges from the germline segment, which might be a read error. Amplification yielded TCR beta CDR3 regions, with RNA transcripts as the source. Initially, a first-round RT-PCR of the TCR CDR3 employed the HTBI primer set. TCRdb recomputed calls from the multiplex PCR reads with MiXCR, one row per CDR3 protein. Of approximately 690,000 distinct CDR3 sequences detected, about a fifth appear once; the ten largest clones hold 34%. The CDR3 extends over 12 amino acids. Germline-derived CDR1 and CDR2 are SGDLS and YYNGEE. This record comes from a study of T cells in Graves' hyperthyroidism and ophthalmopathy. Study-wide results and caveats: Also found in blood were most expanded thyroid clonotypes above 0.001.

The origin of this receptor is a young man with Graves' ophthalmopathy. Specimen: blood. The J gene is TRBJ1-1, the V gene TRBV9, with D uncertain. CDR3 residues: CASSPPVAEASF. In nucleotides, the CDR3 is TGTGCCAGCAGCCCCCCAGTAGCTGAAGCTTCCTTT.